These 10 T cell receptor beta chains originate from one sample sequenced in a study of beta chain features in type 1 diabetes. Study-wide results and limits: In all four CD4+ subsets, TCRB CDR3 length was significantly, moderately reduced in type 1 diabetes.

Their recognized antigens are unknown. The isolated RNA, all of it, was reverse transcribed, so expressed TCRB transcripts were what got sequenced. Only in-frame clones appear in the TCRdb table, and some are missing; sequencing was by immunoSEQ multiplex PCR. The table has 230,000 or so clones, more than 15% seen once; the top ten hold about 0.08%. Sequencing was performed on naive CD4+ T cells from blood. The receptors come from a man between 25 and 39 years old with type 1 diabetes.

In nucleotides, the CDR3 is TGTGCCTGGAGAGAAGTCTCCTCTGGCTACACCTTC. Its protein is CAWREVSSGYTF. V gene TRBV30 combines with J gene TRBJ1-2; D gene uncertain. Trimming removed 3 bases from V and 7 bases from J, with 12 bases in between. This CDR3 region has 12 residues. CDR1 is GTSNPN, CDR2 SVGIG, per germline (reference sequence).

The J gene is TRBJ1-2, the V gene TRBV30, with no clear D. This CDR3 contains 12 residues. Per the germline V gene, CDR1 is GTSNPN and CDR2 is SVGIG (reference sequence). Deletions cut 3 bases from V and 8 bases from J, with 13 bases between. The DNA of the CDR3 is TGTGCCTGGAGAAGATCGGAGAAGGGCTACACCTTC. Its translation is CAWRRSEKGYTF.

The rearrangement uses TRBV9 and TRBJ2-5; D remains unclear. Germline CDR1 reads SGDLS; CDR2 reads YYNGEE. The ends were cut back, 4 bases at V and 5 bases at J, with 21 bases in the middle. The CDR3 is made up of 16 amino acids. The CDR3 is CASSIEIALGMETQYF. Written as DNA, the CDR3 is TGTGCCAGCAGCATTGAGATAGCTTTGGGTATGGAGACCCAGTACTTC.

J is TRBJ2-3 and V is TRBV29-1, with 8 bases lining up with TRBD1. The V gene's germline CDR1 is SQVTM and CDR2 ANQGSEA. The ends lost 6 bases at V and 5 bases at J; junction bases unmatched: 4. The CDR3 has 12 amino acids. CDR3 protein: CSVLTGVDTQYF. CDR3 DNA sequence: TGCAGCGTCCTGACAGGGGTAGATACGCAGTATTTT.

This clone was counted between two and nine times. The chain uses TRBV29-1 and TRBJ2-5, with TRBD1 matching over 8 bases. With V trimmed by 5 bases and J by 0 bases, 5 bases remained unmatched. Per germline, CDR1 SQVTM and CDR2 ANQGSEA. The CDR3 extends over 14 amino acids. The CDR3 here is CSVSGQGHQETQYF. For the CDR3, the DNA is TGCAGCGTTTCAGGACAGGGCCACCAAGAGACCCAGTACTTC.

The genes are TRBV9 and TRBJ2-1; 8 bases fit TRBD2. Losses at the gene ends were 0 bases for V and 6 bases for J; bases not matched to a gene: 14. Germline loops: CDR1 SGDLS, CDR2 YYNGEE. CDR3 size: 18 residues. The CDR3 DNA follows: TGTGCCAGCAGCGTAGCAATTATCGGACTAGCTACCCCCAATGAGCAGTTCTTC. This encodes CASSVAIIGLATPNEQFF.

This clone has just a few counts. The chain is built from TRBV29-1 and TRBJ2-1; 7 bases agree with TRBD2. The CDR3 is made up of 13 amino acids. The V gene end was trimmed by 5 bases and the J gene end by 10 bases; junction bases not matched to a gene: 11. Germline CDR1 reads SQVTM; CDR2 reads ANQGSEA. The DNA of the CDR3 is TGCAGCGTTTCCACCCCGGGACTAAGGGAGCAGTTCTTC. Amino acid sequence: CSVSTPGLREQFF.

The chain links TRBV7-2 to TRBJ2-7, with 14 bases matching TRBD2. The CDR3 runs 15 residues. The J segment lost 7 bases and the V segment lost 5 bases, leaving 7 bases of the junction unmatched. Per the germline V gene, CDR1 is SGHTA and CDR2 is FQGNSA. CDR3 sequence reads: CASSPTSGRVGEQYF. The CDR3, as DNA: TGTGCCAGCAGCCCGACTAGCGGGAGGGTAGGAGAGCAGTACTTC.

The genes are TRBV9 and TRBJ2-3, with 11 bases identical to TRBD1. Germline V gene data show CDR1 as SGDLS and CDR2 as YYNGEE. V shed 0 bases, J shed 5 bases, and the junction held 8 bases outside the gene matches. This CDR3 has 17 amino acids. The CDR3 DNA is TGTGCCAGCAGCGTAGGACTAGGGACAGGGGGGCGAGATACGCAGTATTTT. It specifies CASSVGLGTGGRDTQYF.

The CDR3, as DNA: TGTGCCTGGAATCTACTAACTAATGAAAAACTGTTTTTT. Translating gives CAWNLLTNEKLFF. V gene TRBV30 combines with J gene TRBJ1-4, with no clear D. Deletions cut 4 bases from V and 1 base from J, with 7 bases between. CDR1 GTSNPN and CDR2 SVGIG come from the germline V gene (reference sequence). There are 13 residues in the CDR3.